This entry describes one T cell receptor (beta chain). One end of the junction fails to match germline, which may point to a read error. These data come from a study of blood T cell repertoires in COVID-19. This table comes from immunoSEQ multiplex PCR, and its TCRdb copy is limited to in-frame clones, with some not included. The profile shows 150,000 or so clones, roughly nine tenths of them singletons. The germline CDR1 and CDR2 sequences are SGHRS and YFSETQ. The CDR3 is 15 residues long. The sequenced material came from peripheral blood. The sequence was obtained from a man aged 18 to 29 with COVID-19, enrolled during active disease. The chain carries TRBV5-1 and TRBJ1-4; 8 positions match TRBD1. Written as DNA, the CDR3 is TGCGCCAGCAGCTCCTCAGGGGGCAATAATGAAAAACTGCTTTTT. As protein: CASSSSGGNNEKLLF.